Below, one T cell receptor beta chain is given with its context. What it binds is unknown. This specimen belongs to a study of cytomegalovirus exposure and HLA in healthy donors. Study-level information: Earlier, approximately 190 million T cells were analyzed, and 117 million unique TCR beta sequences were found among them.

Study-wide findings and caveats: Apparent HLA restriction characterized most CMV-associated TCR beta chains in a later analysis. TCR beta V- and J-gene trimming, according to a later analysis, was linked to a missense DCLRE1C variant. For most TCR beta V segments, an earlier analysis put the productive rate at about 87% or about 30% of the time.

With 60 Vbeta and 13 Jbeta primers, the PCR was carried out. Using immunoSEQ multiplex PCR, the repertoire was profiled, and TCRdb retains in-frame clones only, with some absent. The sample shows some 120,000 clones, 10% to 13% of them seen only once. The receptor's source is a woman aged 18-30 years in good health and CMV-seropositive. Sequencing used PBMCs.

The CDR3 loop is CASSQSSGVNEQYF. The CDR3 DNA sequence: TGTGCCAGCAGCCAAAGCAGCGGGGTGAACGAGCAGTACTTC. The chain couples TRBV11-2 to TRBJ2-7, with 7 positions matching TRBD2. CDR1 SGHAT and CDR2 FQNNGV come from the germline V gene. Trimming took 5 bases from V and 5 from J; bases not matched to a gene: 9. The CDR3 contains 14 residues.